The TCR beta chain under discussion was sequenced for a study of T cell repertoires in cytomegalovirus infection. Across the whole study: TCR beta signatures that were public indicated CMV infection and matching HLA type.

Via MiXCR, TCRdb re-called the reads, giving one row per CDR3 protein. This sample yields fewer than 1,000,000 distinct CDR3 sequences, of which around a third are seen a single time; roughly 13% belongs to the top ten. The CDR3 extends over 15 amino acids. Trimming stripped 4 bases from V and 7 bases from J, with 19 bases between. Per germline, CDR1 SEHNR and CDR2 FQNEAQ (reference sequence). This clonotype showed up just a few times. What it binds is unknown. Study observations and caveats: What dominated the ex vivo response were HLA-C-restricted CMV-specific TCR beta clonotypes.

The input for sequencing was cultured CD8+ T cells from PBMCs, taken from culture after CMV antigen stimulation. The sequence was obtained from a human donor in good health (CMV status not recorded). Some clones in this sample may be carry-over from other donors' samples. J is TRBJ1-2 and V is TRBV7-9; D gene uncertain. The CDR3 sequence: CASSSPVGFDGGYTF. CDR3 sequence (DNA): TGTGCCAGCAGCTCCCCAGTCGGGTTTGACGGTGGCTACACCTTC. The complete variable domain, with remaining parts taken from reference TRBV7-9 and TRBJ1-2, reads DTGVSQNPRHKITKRGQNVTFRCDPISEHNRLYWYRQTLGQGPEFLTYFQNEAQLEKSRLLSDRFSAERPKGSFSTLEIQRTEQGDSAMYLCASSSPVGFDGGYTFGSGTRLTVV.